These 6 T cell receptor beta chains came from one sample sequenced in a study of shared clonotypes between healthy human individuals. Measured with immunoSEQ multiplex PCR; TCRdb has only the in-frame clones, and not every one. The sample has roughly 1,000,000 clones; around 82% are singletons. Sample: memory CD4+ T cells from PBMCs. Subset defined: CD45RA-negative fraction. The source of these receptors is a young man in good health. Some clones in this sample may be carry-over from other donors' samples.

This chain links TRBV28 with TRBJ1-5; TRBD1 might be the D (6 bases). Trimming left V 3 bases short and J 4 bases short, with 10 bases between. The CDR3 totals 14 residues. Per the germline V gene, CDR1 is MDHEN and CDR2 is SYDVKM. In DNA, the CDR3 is TGTGCCAGCAGTTTGAGGACAGCAAATCAGCCCCAGCATTTT. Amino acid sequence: CASSLRTANQPQHF. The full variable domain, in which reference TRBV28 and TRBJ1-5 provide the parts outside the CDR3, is DVKVTQSSRYLVKRTGEKVFLECVQDMDHENMFWYRQDPGLGLRLIYFSYDVKMKEKGDIPEGYSVSREKKERFSLILESASTNQTSMYLCASSLRTANQPQHFGDGTRLSIL.

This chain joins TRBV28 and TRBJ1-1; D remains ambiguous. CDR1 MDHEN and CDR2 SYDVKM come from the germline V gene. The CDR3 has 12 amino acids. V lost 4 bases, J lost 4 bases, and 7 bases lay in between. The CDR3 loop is CASSSVRTEAFF. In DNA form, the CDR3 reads TGTGCCAGCAGTTCGGTGCGCACTGAAGCTTTCTTT.

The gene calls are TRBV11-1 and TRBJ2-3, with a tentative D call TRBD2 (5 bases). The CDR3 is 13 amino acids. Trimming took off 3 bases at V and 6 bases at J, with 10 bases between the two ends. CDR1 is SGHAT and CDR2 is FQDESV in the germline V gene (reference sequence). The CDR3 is CASSLRLADTQYF. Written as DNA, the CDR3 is TGTGCCAGCAGCTTGCGATTAGCGGATACGCAGTATTTT.

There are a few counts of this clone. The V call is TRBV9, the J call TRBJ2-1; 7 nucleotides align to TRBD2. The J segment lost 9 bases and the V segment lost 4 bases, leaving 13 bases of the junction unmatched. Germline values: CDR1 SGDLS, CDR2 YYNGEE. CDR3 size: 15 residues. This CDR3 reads CASSPSGARGGEQFF. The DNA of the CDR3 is TGTGCCAGCAGCCCGAGCGGGGCCCGGGGAGGTGAGCAGTTCTTC.

The chain's CDR3 is CATSLRQGVTDTQYF. The CDR3 DNA reads TGTGCCACCAGCTTAAGACAGGGAGTCACAGATACGCAGTATTTT. V is TRBV15 and J is TRBJ2-3, with 7 bases fitting TRBD1. The V gene's germline CDR1 is LNHNV and CDR2 YYDKDF (reference sequence). V lost 5 bases, J lost 2 bases, and 7 bases stayed unmatched. This CDR3 has 15 residues.

CDR3 region: CASSLNGGKEDTQYF. The CDR3 DNA reads TGCGCCAGCAGCTTGAACGGCGGGAAGGAGGATACGCAGTATTTT. The gene calls are TRBV5-1 and TRBJ2-3, with a possible D match to TRBD2 (6 bases). CDR1 is SGHRS and CDR2 is YFSETQ in the germline V gene. Trimming cost V 1 base and J 6 bases, with 15 bases left between them. The CDR3 covers 15 residues.